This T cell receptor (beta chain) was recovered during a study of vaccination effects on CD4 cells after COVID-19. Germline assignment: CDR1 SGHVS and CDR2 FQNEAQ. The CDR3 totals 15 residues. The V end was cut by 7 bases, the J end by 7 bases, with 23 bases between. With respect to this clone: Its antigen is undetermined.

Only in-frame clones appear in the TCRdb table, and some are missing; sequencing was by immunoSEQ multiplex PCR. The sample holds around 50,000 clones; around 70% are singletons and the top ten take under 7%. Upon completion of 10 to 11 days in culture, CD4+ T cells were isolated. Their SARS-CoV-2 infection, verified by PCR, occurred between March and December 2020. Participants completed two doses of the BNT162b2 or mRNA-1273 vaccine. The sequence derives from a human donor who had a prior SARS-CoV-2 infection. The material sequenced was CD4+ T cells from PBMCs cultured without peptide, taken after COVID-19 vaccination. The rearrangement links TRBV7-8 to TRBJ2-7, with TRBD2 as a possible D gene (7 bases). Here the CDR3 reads CASTPGRGRVSEQYF. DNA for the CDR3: TGTGCCAGCACCCCTGGGAGGGGGAGAGTGTCGGAGCAGTACTTC.